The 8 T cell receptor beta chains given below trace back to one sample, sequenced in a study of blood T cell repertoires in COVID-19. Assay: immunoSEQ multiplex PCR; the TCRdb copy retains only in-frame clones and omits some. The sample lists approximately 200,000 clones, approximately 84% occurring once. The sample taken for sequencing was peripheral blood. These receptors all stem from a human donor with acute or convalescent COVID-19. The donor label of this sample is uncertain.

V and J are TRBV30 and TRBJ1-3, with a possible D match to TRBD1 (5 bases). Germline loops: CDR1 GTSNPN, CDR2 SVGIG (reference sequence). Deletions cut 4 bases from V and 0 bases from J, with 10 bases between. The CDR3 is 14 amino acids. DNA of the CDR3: TGTGCCTGGAAACAGGCAGTCTCTGGAAACACCATATATTTT. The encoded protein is CAWKQAVSGNTIYF.

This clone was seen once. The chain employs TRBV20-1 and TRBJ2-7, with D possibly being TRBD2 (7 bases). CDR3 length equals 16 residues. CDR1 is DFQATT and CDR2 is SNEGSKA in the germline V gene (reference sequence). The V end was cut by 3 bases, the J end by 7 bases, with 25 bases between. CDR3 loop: CSASLALKGGGGEQYF. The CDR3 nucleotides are TGCAGTGCTAGTCTGGCCCTCAAGGGGGGGGGAGGTGAGCAGTACTTC.

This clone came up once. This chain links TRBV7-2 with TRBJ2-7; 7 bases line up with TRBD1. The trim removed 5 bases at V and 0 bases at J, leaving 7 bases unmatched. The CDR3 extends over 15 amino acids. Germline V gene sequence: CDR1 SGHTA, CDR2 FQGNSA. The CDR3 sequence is CASSPQGTISYEQYF. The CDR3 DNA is TGTGCCAGCAGCCCACAGGGGACCATCTCCTACGAGCAGTACTTC.

This CDR3 reads CASRGDGLNYGYTF. CDR3 bases: TGTGCCAGCAGGGGCGACGGACTAAACTATGGCTACACCTTC. The genes are TRBV6-5 and TRBJ1-2; no definite D call. CDR3 length: 14 amino acids. Germline V gives CDR1 MNHEY, CDR2 SVGAGI. Trimming took off 6 bases at V and 2 bases at J, with 13 bases between the two ends.

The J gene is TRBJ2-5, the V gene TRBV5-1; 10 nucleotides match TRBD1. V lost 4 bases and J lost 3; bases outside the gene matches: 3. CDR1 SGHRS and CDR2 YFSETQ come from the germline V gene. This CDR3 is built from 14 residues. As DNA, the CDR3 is TGCGCCAGCAGCGTTGGGACAGGGGAAGAGACCCAGTACTTC. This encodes CASSVGTGEETQYF.

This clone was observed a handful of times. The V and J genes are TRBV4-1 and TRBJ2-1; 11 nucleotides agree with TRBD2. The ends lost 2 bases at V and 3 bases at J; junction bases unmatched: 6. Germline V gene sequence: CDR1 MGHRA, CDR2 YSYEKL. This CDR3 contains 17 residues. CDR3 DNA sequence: TGCGCCAGCAGCCAACCCCTAGCGGGAGGTGGCTACAATGAGCAGTTCTTC. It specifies CASSQPLAGGGYNEQFF.

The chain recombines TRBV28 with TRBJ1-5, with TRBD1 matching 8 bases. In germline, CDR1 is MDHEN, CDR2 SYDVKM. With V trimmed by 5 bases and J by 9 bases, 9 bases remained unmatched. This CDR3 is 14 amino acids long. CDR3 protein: CASSTGQGPGPQHF. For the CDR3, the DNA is TGTGCCAGCAGTACCGGACAGGGCCCGGGGCCCCAGCATTTT.

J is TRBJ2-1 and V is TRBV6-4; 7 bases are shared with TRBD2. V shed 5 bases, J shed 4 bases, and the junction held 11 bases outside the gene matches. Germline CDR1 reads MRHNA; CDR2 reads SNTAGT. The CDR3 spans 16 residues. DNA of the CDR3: TGTGCCAGCAGTCGCGTTCTAGCGGATACTTACAATGAGCAGTTCTTC. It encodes CASSRVLADTYNEQFF.